The 6 T cell receptor beta chains listed next were all sequenced from one sample in a study of T cell clonotyping in hematopoietic cell transplantation. Only in-frame clones appear in the TCRdb table, and some are missing; sequencing was by immunoSEQ multiplex PCR. Found here are some 8,700 clones, 80% to 90% of them singletons; the top ten hold about 4.8%. Specimen: peripheral blood mononuclear cells, collected 180 days after allogeneic stem cell transplant. Receptor source: a female patient aged 50 to 65 who had an allogeneic stem cell transplant from an unrelated donor, so the T cells may come from the graft donor. Some clones in this sample may be carry-over from other donors' samples.

V and J are TRBV10-1 and TRBJ1-2; D is possibly TRBD1 (5 bases). This CDR3 comprises 15 residues. Germline V lookup: CDR1 WNHNN, CDR2 SYGVQD (reference sequence). The V end was cut by 0 bases, the J end by 7 bases, with 15 bases between. CDR3 amino acids: CASSESWDGGSGYTF. The DNA of the CDR3 is TGCGCCAGCAGTGAGTCGTGGGACGGTGGTAGTGGCTACACCTTC.

The gene calls are TRBV6-4 and TRBJ2-1, with TRBD2 matching 7 bases. Germline lookup yields CDR1 MRHNA and CDR2 SNTAGT. CDR3 size: 15 residues. With 4 bases clipped from V and 4 bases from J, the junction kept 7 bases outside the gene matches. The CDR3 sequence is CASSAQSGDYNEQFF. DNA of the CDR3: TGTGCCAGCAGTGCTCAAAGCGGGGATTACAATGAGCAGTTCTTC.

The chain links TRBV29-1 to TRBJ1-5; D gene uncertain. CDR1 SQVTM and CDR2 ANQGSEA come from the germline V gene. This CDR3 comprises 14 residues. Between the trimmed V and J ends, which lost 4 bases and 4 bases, there was a span of 14 bases. CDR3 loop: CSVAGGQANQPQHF. CDR3 DNA sequence: TGCAGCGTTGCGGGTGGCCAGGCTAATCAGCCCCAGCATTTT.

The chain has TRBV7-2 and TRBJ1-6, with 7 positions matching TRBD1. CDR1 SGHTA and CDR2 FQGNSA come from the germline V gene. The trim removed 5 bases at V and 9 bases at J, leaving 16 bases unmatched. The CDR3 has 17 amino acids. The CDR3 DNA follows: TGTGCCAGCAGCCAGGAGGTGCGTCGACCAGGGGGTTCACCCCTCCACTTT. Protein sequence: CASSQEVRRPGGSPLHF.

The chain combines TRBV27 with TRBJ2-3; D is undetermined. Trimming took off 5 bases at V and 1 base at J, with 10 bases between the two ends. The CDR3 loop spans 14 amino acids. Germline CDR1 is MNHEY and CDR2 is SMNVEV (reference sequence). The CDR3 DNA is TGTGCCAGCAGTCCGTCACAGCGCACAGATACGCAGTATTTT. It codes for CASSPSQRTDTQYF.

The CDR3 DNA is TGTGCCAGCAGCGTAGAACATGGACAGGGGGCCATAGATACGCAGTATTTT. It is translated as CASSVEHGQGAIDTQYF. The chain couples TRBV9 to TRBJ2-3; the match to TRBD1 covers 11 bases. From germline, CDR1 is SGDLS and CDR2 YYNGEE. CDR3 length: 17 residues. Germline trimming cut 0 bases from V and 5 bases from J; bases unmatched to any gene: 8. The whole variable domain, filled in from reference TRBV9 and TRBJ2-3, reads DSGVTQTPKHLITATGQRVTLRCSPRSGDLSVYWYQQSLDQGLQFLIQYYNGEERAKGNILERFSAQQFPDLHSELNLSSLELGDSALYFCASSVEHGQGAIDTQYFGPGTRLTVL.